This TCR beta chain was profiled in a study of tumor-infiltrating lymphocytes in primary liver carcinoma (dated by TCRdb to the late 2010s). About the investigation overall: Hepatocellular carcinoma (four) or combined HCC and intrahepatic cholangiocarcinoma (one) was present in the five patients, who were three men and two women aged 30 to 69 years. A total of 35 or so specimens from 5 patients, comprising 25 or so tumor regions, 5 adjacent noncancerous liver tissues and 5 peripheral blood samples, were covered by TCRbeta repertoire sequencing. Tumors of the five patients were stage T1-T3 N0M0 with maximum diameters of roughly 4 to 11 cm. Samples yielded roughly 3.5 to 8 million productive TCRbeta reads; read depth did not differ significantly between tissue types. Agilent mRNA microarray profiling was performed on the roughly 25 tumor region samples to relate TCRbeta repertoire diversity to the local molecular phenotype. High reproducibility was observed for the technical replicate repertoires, with mean shared-clone rates around 0.9 and correlation coefficients above 0.95. Across five regions of each liver tumor, along with adjacent normal tissue and blood, the study brought together TCRbeta repertoire sequencing, expression microarrays and whole-exome sequencing.

Using a constant-region primer and ProtoScript II reverse transcriptase, TCRbeta-specific cDNA was reverse-transcribed from approximately 0.55 ug total RNA. The TCRbeta libraries were prepared through three rounds of nested multiplex PCR following a slightly modified ARM-PCR procedure. Multiplex TRBV1-TRBV30 forward primers and a Cbeta reverse primer were used in the first two PCR rounds, each of which was run for 10 cycles. A final 25-cycle PCR with Deep VentR polymerase added sample barcodes and Illumina adapters. Amplicons of 200-500 bp were gel-purified with a QIAquick gel extraction kit before sequencing. The TCRbeta amplicons were sequenced with 250-bp paired-end reads on an Illumina HiSeq 2500. The paper's data handling went like this. Quality trimming of reads was performed with Trimmomatic v0.33, and paired reads were merged with FLASH v1.2.11 so that full CDR3 sequences could be recovered. V, D and J germline segments were assigned to the rearranged TCRbeta sequences by MiGEC v1.2.1b. Clonotype statistics and Shannon-Wiener diversity indices were calculated with VDJtools v1.0.0. Except for diversity analysis, only the 250 most abundant clonotypes of each sample were used in subsequent analyses to reduce sampling bias. In-frame beta chains were kept once TCRdb had trimmed the public reads at Q25 with fastp and called clones with MiXCR. Records with the same CDR3 protein are collapsed into one entry carrying the most frequent genes and DNA. The V and J calls were determined by TCRdb, not by the authors. Across this sample there are approximately 120,000 distinct CDR3 sequences, with 64% seen only once. 8% to 9% of the sample goes to the ten largest clones.

As for this clonotype: Its cognate antigen has yet to be identified. Base-call qualities are not available, and no considerably larger clone is one nucleotide away.

Points the paper makes about the study in general: A significantly larger repertoire fraction was made up by the top 250 clones in tumors than in blood (p = 0.039). Since the samples were bulk and unsorted, there was no way to compare CD4+ and CD8+ T cell repertoires. Pairs of tumor regions showed greater repertoire overlap (mean roughly 36%) than tumor-adjacent pairs (approximately 17%) or tumor-blood pairs (approximately 15%), which is consistent with antigen-driven expansion. With just five or six patients in the study, the authors point out that the findings should be validated in a larger study. Only about 7.5-25% of top clones were found in all five regions of a tumor, suggesting spatial heterogeneity of tumor-infiltrating T cells. Only the TCR beta chain was sequenced, which likely underestimates true repertoire diversity because unpaired alpha chains were not captured.

CDR1 and CDR2, looked up from the germline V gene, are MNHEY and SVGAGI. From its cysteine to its phenylalanine, the CDR3 spans 15 amino acids. Of the read, only the CDR3 DNA is kept; its 45 bases are in frame from base 1. Total RNA and DNA were co-extracted from about 20-30 mg of bulk tissue with the AllPrep DNA/RNA mini kit, without cell sorting. Between late 2015 and early 2016, about five patients in China with histopathologically diagnosed primary liver carcinoma had their tumors surgically resected. Patients had chronic HBV infection and were treatment-naive at sampling. Five spatially separated regions were sampled from each tumor: the superior, inferior, left-lateral and right-lateral poles, plus the tumor centre. More than 75% viable tumor cells were found by histology in every tumor sample. Pieces of fresh tumor and adjacent tissue were cut in half, with one half kept in RNAlater at -80 degrees C and the other half sent for histology.

The V and J genes are TRBV6-5 and TRBJ2-1; TRBD1 is possibly the D segment (6 matching bases). Sample: liver tumor tissue from sampling region 3. The intended sense of this specimen's cell subset or site label: tumor region T3, left-lateral pole. The clonotype originates from a woman aged 55-70 years with primary liver carcinoma and hepatitis B virus infection. The CDR3 region: CLSSPGQPTYNEQFF. Here is the DNA: TGTCTCAGCAGTCCCGGACAGCCTACCTACAATGAGCAGTTCTTC.